Presented here are 23 T cell receptor beta chains from one specimen sequenced in a study of identical twins. TCRdb independently ran MiXCR on the 5' RACE reads; one entry per CDR3 protein. Altogether about 530,000 distinct CDR3 sequences are present, about 22% being singletons, with the ten largest covering roughly 0.5%. This sample was also put to use in a study of yellow fever vaccine responses in identical twins.

Sequencing input: CD4+ T cells sorted from blood. Receptors were obtained from a woman in her late teens or twenties in good health.

A few counts support this clonotype. This chain uses TRBV21-1 with TRBJ1-5; whether TRBD1, the table's D call, matches the DNA was not checked. TRBV21-1 is a known pseudogene. The CDR3 loop spans 14 amino acids. In DNA form, the CDR3 reads TGTGCCAGCACCCTGGACCAGGGCGATCAGCCCCAGCATTTT. Protein: CASTLDQGDQPQHF.

V is TRBV3-1 and J is TRBJ2-7, with D unclear. This CDR3 is built from 15 residues. The germline V and J ends were trimmed by 1 base and 2 bases, with 12 bases remaining between them. CDR1 LGHDT and CDR2 YNNKEL come from the germline V gene (reference sequence). The CDR3 spells CASSQGQARPYEQYF. In DNA, the CDR3 is TGTGCCAGCAGCCAAGGCCAAGCCAGGCCCTACGAGCAGTACTTC.

At least ten counts were recorded for this clonotype. The CDR3 region is CASTLGLTANTEAFF. The CDR3 region has the DNA TGTGCCAGCACCCTTGGGCTGACAGCAAACACTGAAGCTTTCTTT. This chain links TRBV12-3 or TRBV12-4 with TRBJ1-1; D possibly corresponds to TRBD1 (5 bases). The CDR3 runs to 15 residues. Deletions cut 7 bases from V and 2 bases from J, with 17 bases between.

The rearrangement joins TRBV20-1 to TRBJ2-7; 10 nucleotides agree with TRBD2. This CDR3 has 15 amino acids. Germline loops: CDR1 DFQATT, CDR2 SNEGSKA (reference sequence). The J segment lost 7 bases and the V segment lost 0 bases, leaving 9 bases of the junction unmatched. The CDR3 protein is CSARDRLAGVGEQYF. The CDR3 DNA reads as TGCAGTGCTAGAGACAGGCTAGCGGGAGTCGGGGAGCAGTACTTC.

This chain uses TRBV29-1 with TRBJ2-1, with 7 bases lining up with TRBD1. J lost 0 bases, V lost 7 bases, and 9 bases had no gene match. Per the germline V gene, CDR1 is SQVTM and CDR2 is ANQGSEA. The CDR3 sequence is 15 residues long. CDR3: CSATRGGLSYNEQFF. The CDR3 bases are TGCAGCGCTACACGAGGGGGCCTCTCCTACAATGAGCAGTTCTTC.

The V gene is TRBV15, the J gene TRBJ2-5; no firm D call. Looked up from germline, CDR1 is LNHNV and CDR2 is YYDKDF (reference sequence). V dropped 0 bases and J dropped 3 bases, with 5 bases sitting between them. This CDR3 region has 13 residues. CDR3 residues: CATSRDPEETQYF. The CDR3 DNA reads TGTGCCACCAGCAGAGATCCCGAAGAGACCCAGTACTTC.

The V gene is TRBV9, the J gene TRBJ2-1; tentatively, D is TRBD2 (6 bases). With 0 bases removed from V and 6 bases from J, the gap between germline ends came to 10 bases. The CDR3 is 14 residues long. Looked up from germline, CDR1 is SGDLS and CDR2 is YYNGEE. The CDR3 region is CASSVGGSGNEQFF. The CDR3, as DNA: TGTGCCAGCAGCGTAGGGGGTAGCGGCAATGAGCAGTTCTTC.

The rearrangement links TRBV5-1 to TRBJ2-4, with D perhaps TRBD1 (6 bases). CDR3 length: 15 residues. Trimming took 0 bases from V and 7 from J, leaving 14 bases between them. The germline V gene encodes CDR1 SGHRS and CDR2 YFSETQ. CDR3 bases: TGCGCCAGCAGCTTGGCACAGGGCCTTACCAACATTCAGTACTTC. Residues: CASSLAQGLTNIQYF. The complete variable domain, with remaining parts taken from reference TRBV5-1 and TRBJ2-4, reads KAGVTQTPRYLIKTRGQQVTLSCSPISGHRSVSWYQQTPGQGLQFLFEYFSETQRNKGNFPGRFSGRQFSNSRSEMNVSTLELGDSALYLCASSLAQGLTNIQYFGAGTRLSVL.

This clonotype has more than one count but fewer than ten. The J gene is TRBJ2-7, the V gene TRBV11-2, with a tentative D call TRBD1 (5 bases). Per the germline V gene, CDR1 is SGHAT and CDR2 is FQNNGV. V lost 5 bases to trimming and J lost 1 base, with 9 bases between them. This CDR3 is built from 13 residues. The chain's CDR3 is CASSKGDSYEQYV. CDR3 nucleotides: TGTGCCAGCAGCAAAGGGGATTCCTACGAGCAGTACGTC.

The table lists this clonotype with a few counts. The chain carries TRBV5-1 and TRBJ2-2, with D possibly TRBD1 on 6 matching bases. Germline CDR1 SGHRS, CDR2 YFSETQ. V was trimmed by 4 bases and J by 1 base, leaving 14 bases between them. The CDR3 runs 16 residues. CDR3 in DNA: TGCGCCAGCAGCCACAGACAGGACCTGAACACCGGGGAGCTGTTTTTT. Encoded protein: CASSHRQDLNTGELFF.

The chain links TRBV5-1 to TRBJ1-1, with TRBD1 identical over 7 bases. J was trimmed by 2 bases and V by 5 bases; bases with no gene match: 9. The CDR3 spans 15 residues. The germline V gene encodes CDR1 SGHRS and CDR2 YFSETQ. The CDR3 here is CASSSDRAHNTEAFF. The CDR3 bases are TGCGCCAGCAGTTCCGACAGGGCGCATAACACTGAAGCTTTCTTT.

Points on this clonotype: Germline is not matched at one junction end, which may reflect a read error. This chain connects TRBV27 to TRBJ2-5; D may match TRBD1 or TRBD2 (5 bases each). Germline CDR1 reads MNHEY; CDR2 reads SMNVEV (reference sequence). This CDR3 comprises 12 residues. The chain's CDR3 is CASTNPVGTMHF. The CDR3 DNA sequence: TGTGCCAGCACCAACCCTGTCGGGACCATGCACTTC.

This clonotype was counted a few times. This sequence joins TRBV14 and TRBJ2-5; no firm D call. Per the germline V gene, CDR1 is SGHDN and CDR2 is FVKESK. Trimming took off 1 base at V and 2 bases at J, with 8 bases between the two ends. CDR3 length: 14 amino acids. For the CDR3, the DNA is TGTGCCAGCAGCCAAGTATCAATACAAGAGACCCAGTACTTC. This encodes CASSQVSIQETQYF.

The chain carries TRBV10-3 and TRBJ1-2, with D unclear. Trimming removed 10 bases at V and 3 bases at J, with 15 bases between. Germline V lookup: CDR1 ENHRY, CDR2 SYGVKD. The CDR3 runs 13 residues. This CDR3 is CASAREADYGYTF. DNA for the CDR3: TGTGCCAGCGCCCGGGAGGCCGACTATGGCTACACCTTC.

This clonotype has just a few counts. The V and J genes are TRBV11-2 and TRBJ2-7; D is perhaps TRBD1 or TRBD2 (5 bases each). The length of the CDR3 is 14 residues. CDR1 and CDR2 from the germline V gene are SGHAT and FQNNGV. Trimming shortened V by 6 bases and J by 3 bases, and 15 bases separated the two germline ends. This chain's CDR3 is CASSLGPVLYEQYF. DNA for the CDR3: TGTGCCAGCAGTTTGGGACCCGTACTCTACGAGCAGTACTTC.

This clonotype has a handful of counts. This chain joins TRBV7-9 and TRBJ1-2; D is unclear. The length of the CDR3 is 13 residues. V lost 2 bases to trimming and J lost 11 bases, with 15 bases between them. The germline CDR1 and CDR2 sequences are SEHNR and FQNEAQ (reference sequence). The CDR3 nucleotides read TGTGCCAGCAGCTTATCCTCCTCGGGGTTTTACACCTTC. It specifies CASSLSSSGFYTF.

This clonotype has a handful of counts. This rearrangement joins TRBV6-1 to TRBJ2-7; no clear D gene. The length of the CDR3 is 13 residues. Deletions cut 5 bases from V and 3 bases from J, with 11 bases between. From germline, CDR1 is MNHNS and CDR2 SASEGT. The CDR3 region has the DNA TGTGCCAGCAGTCAGCAGCAAGGCTACGAGCAGTACGTC. Translation: CASSQQQGYEQYV.

This clonotype has just a few counts. The rearrangement joins TRBV18 to TRBJ2-3; 9 positions match TRBD1. CDR1 is KGHSH, CDR2 LQKENI, per germline. The junction had 12 bases not matched to a gene; V was cut back by 3 bases and J by 8 bases. This CDR3 comprises 16 residues. The CDR3 protein is CASSPGQGPVIGTQYF. CDR3 bases: TGTGCCAGCTCACCTGGACAGGGGCCGGTCATCGGTACGCAGTATTTT.

The V and J genes are TRBV2 and TRBJ2-7; possibly TRBD1 or TRBD2 for D (5 bases each). The ends were cut back, 4 bases at V and 3 bases at J, with 13 bases in the middle. The CDR3 covers 14 residues. CDR1 and CDR2 from the germline V gene are SNHLY and FYNNEI. The CDR3: CASSVGRELYEQYV. Written as DNA, the CDR3 is TGTGCCAGCAGTGTCGGCAGGGAGCTCTACGAGCAGTACGTC.

This clonotype was seen more than once but under ten times. The junction differs from germline at one of its ends, possibly a read error. The CDR3 spells CASSFPPVGMSVF. The CDR3 DNA reads TGTGCCAGCAGTTTCCCCCCGGTGGGGATGAGCGTTTTT. The V gene is TRBV28, the J gene TRBJ2-3, with D uncertain. Germline CDR1 MDHEN, CDR2 SYDVKM. The CDR3 runs 13 residues.

In this sample, this clonotype turned up a few times. This chain joins TRBV12-3 or TRBV12-4 and TRBJ1-4; 7 nucleotides line up with TRBD1. The V and J ends lost 0 bases and 5 bases, in that order; junction bases with no gene match: 6. The CDR3 extends over 16 amino acids. The CDR3 loop is CASSLAFGTANEKLFF. The CDR3 DNA is TGTGCCAGCAGTTTAGCGTTCGGGACAGCGAATGAAAAACTGTTTTTT.

In its sample, this clonotype was seen a few times. The chain is built from TRBV6-5 and TRBJ1-1; perhaps TRBD1 as D (6 bases). Germline V lookup: CDR1 MNHEY, CDR2 SVGAGI. V lost 4 bases to trimming and J lost 0 bases, with 12 bases between them. This CDR3 has 15 residues. The CDR3 DNA follows: TGTGCCAGCAGTTTAACCGGGACACTGAACACTGAAGCTTTCTTT. Amino acids: CASSLTGTLNTEAFF.

There are many counts of this clonotype. This sequence joins TRBV5-1 and TRBJ1-1; 9 bases are a match to TRBD1. Losses at the gene ends were 4 bases for V and 4 bases for J; bases not matched to a gene: 5. Germline-derived CDR1 and CDR2 are SGHRS and YFSETQ. The CDR3 is 14 amino acids. CDR3 sequence reads: CASSAVTGGTEAFF. The CDR3 DNA reads TGCGCCAGCAGCGCTGTGACAGGGGGCACTGAAGCTTTCTTT.